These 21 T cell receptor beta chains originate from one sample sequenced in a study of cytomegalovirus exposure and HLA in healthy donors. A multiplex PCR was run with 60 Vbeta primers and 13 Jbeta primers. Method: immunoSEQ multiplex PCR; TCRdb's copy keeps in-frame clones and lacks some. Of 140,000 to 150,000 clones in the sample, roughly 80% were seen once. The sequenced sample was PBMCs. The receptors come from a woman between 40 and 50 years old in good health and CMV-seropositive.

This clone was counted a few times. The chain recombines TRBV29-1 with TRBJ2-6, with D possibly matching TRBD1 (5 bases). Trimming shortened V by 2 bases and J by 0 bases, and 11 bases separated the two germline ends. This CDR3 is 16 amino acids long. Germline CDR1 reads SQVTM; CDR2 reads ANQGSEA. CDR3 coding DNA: TGCAGCGTTGAAACGGACATCGGCTCTGGGGCCAACGTCCTGACTTTC. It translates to CSVETDIGSGANVLTF.

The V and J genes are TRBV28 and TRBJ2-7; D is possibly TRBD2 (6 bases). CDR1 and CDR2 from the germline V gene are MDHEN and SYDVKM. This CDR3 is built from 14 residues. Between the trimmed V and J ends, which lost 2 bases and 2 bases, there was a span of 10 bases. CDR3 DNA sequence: TGTGCCAGCAGTTTAACTAGCTTCCCCTACGAGCAGTACTTC. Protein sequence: CASSLTSFPYEQYF.

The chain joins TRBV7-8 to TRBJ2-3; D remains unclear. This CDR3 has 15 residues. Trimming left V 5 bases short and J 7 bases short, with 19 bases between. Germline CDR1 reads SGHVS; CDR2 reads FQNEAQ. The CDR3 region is CASSLAGSRINTQYF. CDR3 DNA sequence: TGTGCCAGCAGCCTCGCCGGGTCCCGAATCAATACGCAGTATTTT.

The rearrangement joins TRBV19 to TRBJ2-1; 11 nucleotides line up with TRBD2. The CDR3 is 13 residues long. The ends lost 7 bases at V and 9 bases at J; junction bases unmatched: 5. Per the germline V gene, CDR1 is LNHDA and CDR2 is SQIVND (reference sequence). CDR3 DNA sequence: TGTGCCAGTATGGGGACTAGCGGTATTGAGCAGTTCTTC. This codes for CASMGTSGIEQFF.

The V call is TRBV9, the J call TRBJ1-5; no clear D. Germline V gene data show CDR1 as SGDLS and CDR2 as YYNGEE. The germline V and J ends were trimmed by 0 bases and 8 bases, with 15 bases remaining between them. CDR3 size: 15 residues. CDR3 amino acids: CASSVGPLGREPQHF. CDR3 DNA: TGTGCCAGCAGCGTAGGTCCCCTAGGGCGGGAGCCCCAGCATTTT.

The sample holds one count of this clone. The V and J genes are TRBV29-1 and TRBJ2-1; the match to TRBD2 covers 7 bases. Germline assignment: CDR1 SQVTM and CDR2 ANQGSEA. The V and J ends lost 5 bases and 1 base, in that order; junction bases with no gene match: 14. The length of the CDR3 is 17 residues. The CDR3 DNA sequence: TGCAGCGTTCAGTTAGGGACTACCCTAAGGTCCTACAATGAGCAGTTCTTC. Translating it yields CSVQLGTTLRSYNEQFF.

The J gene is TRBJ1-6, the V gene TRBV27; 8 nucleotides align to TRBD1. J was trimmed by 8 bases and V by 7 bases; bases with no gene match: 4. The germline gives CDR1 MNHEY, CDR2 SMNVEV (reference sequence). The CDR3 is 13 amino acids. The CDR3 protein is CASTRDRYSPLHF. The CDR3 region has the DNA TGTGCCAGCACCCGGGACAGGTATTCACCCCTCCACTTT.

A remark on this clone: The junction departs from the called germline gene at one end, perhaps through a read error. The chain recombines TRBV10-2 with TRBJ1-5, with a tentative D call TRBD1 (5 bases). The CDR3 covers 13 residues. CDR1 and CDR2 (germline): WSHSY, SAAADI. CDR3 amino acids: CVSSPEGRQPQHF. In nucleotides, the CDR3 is TGCGTCAGCAGCCCTGAGGGGAGGCAGCCCCAGCATTTT.

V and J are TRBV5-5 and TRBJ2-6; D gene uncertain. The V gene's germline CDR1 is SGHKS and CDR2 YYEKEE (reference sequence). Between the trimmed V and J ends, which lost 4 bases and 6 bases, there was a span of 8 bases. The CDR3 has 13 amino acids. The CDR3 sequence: CASSRYAANVLTF. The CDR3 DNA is TGTGCCAGCAGCCGGTATGCGGCCAACGTCCTGACTTTC.

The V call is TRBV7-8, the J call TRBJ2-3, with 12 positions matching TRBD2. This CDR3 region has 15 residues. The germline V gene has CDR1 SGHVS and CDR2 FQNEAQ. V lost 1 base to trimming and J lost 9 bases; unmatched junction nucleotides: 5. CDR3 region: CASSLGPSGGATQYF. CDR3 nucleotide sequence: TGTGCCAGCAGCTTAGGGCCTAGCGGGGGGGCGACGCAGTATTTT.

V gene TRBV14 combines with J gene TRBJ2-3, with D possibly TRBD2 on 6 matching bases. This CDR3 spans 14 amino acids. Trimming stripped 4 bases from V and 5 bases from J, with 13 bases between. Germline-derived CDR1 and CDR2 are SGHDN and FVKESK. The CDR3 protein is CASSPGGGVDTQYF. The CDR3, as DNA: TGTGCCAGCAGCCCCGGGGGAGGTGTAGATACGCAGTATTTT.

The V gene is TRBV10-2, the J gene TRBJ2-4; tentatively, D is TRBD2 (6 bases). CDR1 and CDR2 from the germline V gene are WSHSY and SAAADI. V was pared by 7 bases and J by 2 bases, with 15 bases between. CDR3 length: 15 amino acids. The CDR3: CASMEPGRSKNIQYF. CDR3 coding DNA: TGCGCCAGCATGGAGCCTGGGAGGTCCAAAAACATTCAGTACTTC.

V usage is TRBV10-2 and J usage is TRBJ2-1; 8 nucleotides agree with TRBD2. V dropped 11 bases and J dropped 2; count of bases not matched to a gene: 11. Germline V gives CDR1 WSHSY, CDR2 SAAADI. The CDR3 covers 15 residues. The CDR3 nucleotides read TGCGCCTCTGCCGACGGGGGGGGGCCCTACAATGAGCAGTTCTTC. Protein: CASADGGGPYNEQFF.

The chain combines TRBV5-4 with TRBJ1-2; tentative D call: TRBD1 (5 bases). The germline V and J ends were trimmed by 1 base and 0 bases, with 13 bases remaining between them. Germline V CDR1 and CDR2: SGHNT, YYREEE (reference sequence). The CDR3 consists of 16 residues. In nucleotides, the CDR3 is TGTGCCAGCAGCTTGATTGCAGGGCGAGCTAACTATGGCTACACCTTC. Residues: CASSLIAGRANYGYTF.

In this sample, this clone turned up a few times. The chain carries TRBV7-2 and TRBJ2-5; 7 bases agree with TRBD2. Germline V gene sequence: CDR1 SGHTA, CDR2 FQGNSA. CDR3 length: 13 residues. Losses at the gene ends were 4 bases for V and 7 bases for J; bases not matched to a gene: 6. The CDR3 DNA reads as TGTGCCAGCAGCTCACTAGCGTACGCGACCCAGTACTTC. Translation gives CASSSLAYATQYF.

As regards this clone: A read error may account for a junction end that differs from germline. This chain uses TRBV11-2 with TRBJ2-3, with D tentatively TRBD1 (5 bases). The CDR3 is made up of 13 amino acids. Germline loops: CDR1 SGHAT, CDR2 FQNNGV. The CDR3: CASSLEGVDTQYF. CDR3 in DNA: TGTGCCAGCAGCCTAGAAGGGGTGGATACGCAGTATTTT.

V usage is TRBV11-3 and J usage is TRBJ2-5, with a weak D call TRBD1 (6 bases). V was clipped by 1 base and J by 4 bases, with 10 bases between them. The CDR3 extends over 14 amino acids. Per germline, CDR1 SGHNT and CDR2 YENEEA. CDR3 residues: CASSLGTASETQYF. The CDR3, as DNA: TGTGCCAGCAGCTTAGGGACAGCGTCAGAGACCCAGTACTTC.

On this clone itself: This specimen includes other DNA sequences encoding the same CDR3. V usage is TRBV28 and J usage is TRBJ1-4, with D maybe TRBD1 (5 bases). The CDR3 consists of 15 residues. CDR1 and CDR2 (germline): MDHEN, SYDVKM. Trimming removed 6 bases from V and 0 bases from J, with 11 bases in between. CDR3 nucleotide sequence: TGTGCCAGCAGCCCTCCGGGGGCAACTAATGAAAAACTGTTTTTT. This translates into CASSPPGATNEKLFF.

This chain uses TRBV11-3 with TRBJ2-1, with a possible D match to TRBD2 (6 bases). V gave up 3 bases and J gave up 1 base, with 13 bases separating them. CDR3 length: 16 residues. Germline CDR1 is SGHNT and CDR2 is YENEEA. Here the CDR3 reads CASSLGVRESYNEQFF. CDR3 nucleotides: TGTGCCAGCAGCTTGGGTGTCCGGGAGTCCTACAATGAGCAGTTCTTC.

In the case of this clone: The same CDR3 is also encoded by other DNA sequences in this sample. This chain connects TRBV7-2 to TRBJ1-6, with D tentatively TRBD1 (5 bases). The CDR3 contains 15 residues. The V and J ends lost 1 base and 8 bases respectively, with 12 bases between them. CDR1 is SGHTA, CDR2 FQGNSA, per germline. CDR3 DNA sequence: TGTGCCAGCAGCTTAGGGGGCAGGAGGGATTCACCCCTCCACTTT. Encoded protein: CASSLGGRRDSPLHF.

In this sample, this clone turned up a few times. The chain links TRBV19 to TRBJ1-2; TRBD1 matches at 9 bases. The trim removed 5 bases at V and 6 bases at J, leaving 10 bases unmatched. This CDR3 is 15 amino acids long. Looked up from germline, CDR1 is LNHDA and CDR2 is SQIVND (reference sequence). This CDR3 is CASSPWDREVDGYTF. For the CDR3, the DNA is TGTGCCAGTAGTCCCTGGGACAGGGAGGTCGATGGCTACACCTTC.